This TCR beta chain is drawn from a study of T cells in Graves' hyperthyroidism and ophthalmopathy. The V end was cut by 2 bases, the J end by 4 bases, with 11 bases between. Germline V gene lookup returns CDR1 MNHNS and CDR2 SASEGT. This CDR3 region has 14 residues. A NOSPECS grade of at least 4, a Clinical Activity Score of at least 3 and duration under 3 months were recorded in ophthalmopathy patients. Each diagnosis drew on symptoms, thyroxine, TRAb, thyroid ultrasound and orbital computed tomography findings. Each 10 ml fresh peripheral blood draw supplied the PBMCs. RNA transcripts gave rise to amplified TCR beta CDR3 regions. With the HTBI primer set, the TCR CDR3 went through a first round of RT-PCR. Using its own MiXCR run on the multiplex PCR reads, TCRdb lists one record per CDR3 protein. The sample consists of approximately 300,000 distinct CDR3 sequences, approximately 18% of them appearing once.

Sequenced: blood. The clonotype comes from a man in his fifties or sixties with Graves' ophthalmopathy. The chain carries TRBV6-1 and TRBJ1-2; unclear D gene. The CDR3 DNA reads as TGTGCCAGCAGTGAATCCCCCCTGGGCTATGGCTACACCTTC. Its protein is CASSESPLGYGYTF.